This T cell receptor beta chain was sequenced for a study of T cell repertoires in cytomegalovirus infection. The overall study: CMV infection together with matching HLA type was indicated by public TCR beta signatures. Whole-study results and caveats: Across the ex vivo response, the dominant clonotypes were HLA-C-restricted CMV-specific TCR beta clonotypes. CMV carriers with the relevant HLA were identified by cumulative public TCR beta family frequency.

One entry per CDR3 protein results from TCRdb running MiXCR on the reads. The table shows over 85,000 distinct CDR3 sequences, with 15% to 20% occurring only once. CDR1 and CDR2 (germline): SGHTA, FQGNSA. The CDR3 covers 12 residues. V was pared by 5 bases and J by 7 bases, with 11 bases between. Worth noting for this clonotype: Its cognate antigen is unknown. A much larger clone lies one base from this, so it may be a read error.

The TCR sequence derives from a human donor in good health (CMV status not recorded). Some clones in this sample may be carry-over from other donors' samples. V gene TRBV7-2 combines with J gene TRBJ2-5; D gene ambiguous. The source material was PBMCs. The CDR3 is CTSSTFSGTQYF. CDR3 nucleotides: TGTACCAGCAGCACATTTTCGGGGACCCAGTACTTC.